The 26 T cell receptor beta chains below come from one sample, sequenced in a study of OX40 agonist ivuxolimab in advanced cancers. Some clones are missing from TCRdb's copy, which holds only in-frame ones; the method was immunoSEQ multiplex PCR. This repertoire shows approximately 77,000 clones, about 93% found once; its top ten account for about 0.34%. The sequencing here drew on CD4+ or CD8+ T cells sorted from blood, taken in a trial of the OX40 agonist ivuxolimab. The source of these receptors is an adult with an advanced solid tumor such as melanoma, head and neck, liver or kidney cancer.

The chain uses TRBV29-1 and TRBJ2-3, with D unclear. Trimming shortened V by 7 bases and J by 1 base, and 12 bases separated the two germline ends. The CDR3 covers 13 residues. CDR1 is SQVTM, CDR2 ANQGSEA, per germline. The CDR3 protein is CSAGSSGTDTQYF. The CDR3 DNA is TGCAGCGCCGGATCCAGCGGCACAGATACGCAGTATTTT.

The chain is built from TRBV5-1 and TRBJ2-2; D not certain. Trimming took 1 base from V and 2 from J, leaving 9 bases between them. CDR3 length: 15 residues. Per the germline V gene, CDR1 is SGHRS and CDR2 is YFSETQ. CDR3 amino acids: CASSLSRSNTGELFF. CDR3 nucleotides: TGCGCCAGCAGCTTGTCCCGTTCTAACACCGGGGAGCTGTTTTTT.

V is TRBV6-1 and J is TRBJ2-7, with 11 positions matching TRBD1. This CDR3 has 15 residues. Trimming removed 3 bases from V and 6 bases from J; junction bases left unmatched: 7. Germline CDR1 MNHNS, CDR2 SASEGT. The CDR3 region is CASSDPGTGGFEQYF. DNA of the CDR3: TGTGCCAGCAGTGACCCCGGGACAGGGGGGTTCGAGCAGTACTTC.

This chain uses TRBV9 with TRBJ2-2, with 8 bases identical to TRBD2. Unmatched junction bases numbered 9, after V lost 0 bases and J lost 5 bases. This CDR3 comprises 17 residues. CDR1 is SGDLS, CDR2 YYNGEE, per germline. In DNA, the CDR3 is TGTGCCAGCAGCGTAGACCCAGCGGGGGCCCCAACCGGGGAGCTGTTTTTT. This codes for CASSVDPAGAPTGELFF.

This chain joins TRBV18 and TRBJ2-1; D not resolved. From germline, CDR1 is KGHSH and CDR2 LQKENI. Trimming took off 6 bases at V and 7 bases at J, with 16 bases between the two ends. This CDR3 spans 14 amino acids. CDR3 sequence: CASSDQNMGNEQFF. The DNA for the CDR3 is TGTGCCAGCTCGGACCAAAACATGGGAAATGAGCAGTTCTTC.

V usage is TRBV10-2 and J usage is TRBJ2-2, with no clear D. CDR3 size: 12 residues. From germline, CDR1 is WSHSY and CDR2 SAAADI. V lost 7 bases and J 7 bases, leaving 10 bases between the germline ends. CDR3 DNA: TGCGCCAGCAATAACAAGGGCGGGGAGCTGTTTTTT. Amino acids: CASNNKGGELFF.

This clone was observed once. The chain joins TRBV6-1 to TRBJ1-3; D is perhaps TRBD1 (5 bases). The V end lost 6 bases, the J end lost 1 base, and 10 bases lay between the germline ends. This CDR3 comprises 14 residues. Germline V gives CDR1 MNHNS, CDR2 SASEGT. The CDR3 loop reads CASSFRDSGNTIYF. CDR3 nucleotides: TGTGCCAGCAGCTTCAGGGATTCTGGAAACACCATATATTTT.

The count of this clone is one. The chain links TRBV28 to TRBJ1-4; D possibly corresponds to TRBD1 (5 bases). CDR1 MDHEN and CDR2 SYDVKM come from the germline V gene. The CDR3 has 15 amino acids. DNA of the CDR3: TGTGCAGCGGGGGGGATGCGCAGTTACAATGAAAAACTGTTTTTT. Protein sequence: CAAGGMRSYNEKLFF.

The chain links TRBV18 to TRBJ2-3, with D unclear. Germline V gene data show CDR1 as KGHSH and CDR2 as LQKENI. Trimming took off 0 bases at V and 6 bases at J, with 10 bases between the two ends. The CDR3 is 14 residues long. The CDR3 region is CASSPPLTWDTQYF. CDR3 nucleotide sequence: TGTGCCAGCTCACCACCTTTGACTTGGGATACGCAGTATTTT.

J is TRBJ2-7 and V is TRBV4-1; tentatively, D is TRBD2 (6 bases). The germline V gene has CDR1 MGHRA and CDR2 YSYEKL. The V gene lost 1 base and the J gene lost 5 bases, with 12 bases spanning the gap. The CDR3 totals 14 residues. In DNA form, the CDR3 reads TGCGCCAGCAGCCAAGGACTAGTATCAAACGAGCAGTACTTC. It codes for CASSQGLVSNEQYF.

V gene TRBV19 combines with J gene TRBJ1-2; TRBD1 matches 9 bases. CDR1 is LNHDA, CDR2 SQIVND, per germline (reference sequence). V lost 7 bases and J lost 2; bases outside the gene matches: 5. This CDR3 comprises 14 residues. CDR3 protein: CASTPGQGNYGYTF. The CDR3 nucleotides are TGTGCCAGTACTCCGGGACAGGGAAACTATGGCTACACCTTC.

The genes are TRBV18 and TRBJ2-7, with D maybe TRBD1 (7 bases). Germline CDR1 reads KGHSH; CDR2 reads LQKENI. V was pared by 8 bases and J by 2 bases, with 16 bases between. There are 14 residues in the CDR3. CDR3 nucleotide sequence: TGTGCCAGCAAACAGGGGACTGAAACCTACGAGCAGTACTTC. This gives the protein CASKQGTETYEQYF. Variable domain in full (rest from reference TRBV18 and TRBJ2-7): NAGVMQNPRHLVRRRGQEARLRCSPMKGHSHVYWYRQLPEEGLKFMVYLQKENIIDESGMPKERFSAEFPKEGPSILRIQQVVRGDSAAYFCASKQGTETYEQYFGPGTRLTVT.

This clone was counted a single time. This rearrangement joins TRBV25-1 to TRBJ1-5; 9 positions agree with TRBD1. CDR1 and CDR2 (germline): MGHDK, SYGVNS. This CDR3 region has 18 residues. The ends lost 1 base at V and 2 bases at J; junction bases unmatched: 9. CDR3 DNA sequence: TGTGCCAGCAGTGAATCCGGCGGGACAGGGTCGCGCAATCAGCCCCAGCATTTT. Its translation is CASSESGGTGSRNQPQHF.

This clone came up once. The rearrangement uses TRBV18 and TRBJ1-1; 9 bases agree with TRBD1. From germline, CDR1 is KGHSH and CDR2 LQKENI. V lost 4 bases to trimming and J lost 11 bases; unmatched junction nucleotides: 5. The CDR3 spans 12 residues. The CDR3 reads CASSLQTGGAFF. In nucleotides, the CDR3 is TGTGCCAGCTCACTACAGACAGGGGGTGCTTTCTTT.

This chain uses TRBV6-1 with TRBJ1-5; 8 nucleotides agree with TRBD1. The J segment lost 4 bases and the V segment lost 6 bases, leaving 5 bases of the junction unmatched. The CDR3 runs 14 residues. Germline V gives CDR1 MNHNS, CDR2 SASEGT. The CDR3 sequence is CASSPGGLNQPQHF. CDR3 in DNA: TGTGCCAGCAGCCCAGGGGGCCTAAATCAGCCCCAGCATTTT.

The chain joins TRBV2 to TRBJ2-7; D is unclear. There are 13 residues in the CDR3. Germline-derived CDR1 and CDR2 are SNHLY and FYNNEI. V lost 1 base and J 3 bases, leaving 7 bases between the germline ends. In DNA, the CDR3 is TGTGCCAGCAGTGAAGTGGCTAGCTACGAGCAGTACTTC. This translates into CASSEVASYEQYF.

The gene calls are TRBV5-1 and TRBJ2-3, with D tentatively TRBD1 (5 bases). This CDR3 has 15 amino acids. Trimming removed 0 bases at V and 2 bases at J, with 10 bases between. Germline V lookup: CDR1 SGHRS, CDR2 YFSETQ. CDR3 nucleotide sequence: TGCGCCAGCAGCTTGGAGGGGAAGTACACAGATACGCAGTATTTT. It yields the protein CASSLEGKYTDTQYF.

Here the CDR3 reads CASSGYGTDTQYF. The CDR3 DNA is TGTGCCAGCAGCGGCTACGGCACAGATACGCAGTATTTT. The chain employs TRBV7-2 and TRBJ2-3; D gene ambiguous. Between the trimmed V and J ends, which lost 5 bases and 1 base, there was a span of 7 bases. This CDR3 region has 13 residues. Germline V gene lookup returns CDR1 SGHTA and CDR2 FQGNSA.

V gene TRBV28 combines with J gene TRBJ2-7; 7 bases line up with TRBD1. Germline-derived CDR1 and CDR2 are MDHEN and SYDVKM. The CDR3 consists of 13 residues. V lost 11 bases to trimming and J lost 3 bases; unmatched junction nucleotides: 10. CDR3 sequence (DNA): TGTGCCTCAACCCTGGGACAGTTCTACGAGCAGTACTTC. Amino acids: CASTLGQFYEQYF. Variable domain in full (rest from reference TRBV28 and TRBJ2-7): DVKVTQSSRYLVKRTGEKVFLECVQDMDHENMFWYRQDPGLGLRLIYFSYDVKMKEKGDIPEGYSVSREKKERFSLILESASTNQTSMYLCASTLGQFYEQYFGPGTRLTVT.

The V and J genes are TRBV18 and TRBJ2-4; tentatively, D is TRBD1 (5 bases). V gave up 6 bases and J gave up 7 bases, with 19 bases separating them. From germline, CDR1 is KGHSH and CDR2 LQKENI. The CDR3 length is 15 residues. CDR3 sequence reads: CASSPSLGADNIQYF. Written as DNA, the CDR3 is TGTGCCAGCTCCCCCAGTCTTGGGGCGGATAACATTCAGTACTTC.

The J gene is TRBJ2-7, the V gene TRBV9; 15 bases are shared with TRBD2. CDR3 length: 16 residues. V was clipped by 4 bases and J by 7 bases; unmatched bases: 9. Germline lookup yields CDR1 SGDLS and CDR2 YYNGEE. CDR3 amino acids: CASSLGLAGGLGEQYF. The CDR3 DNA reads as TGTGCCAGCAGCTTAGGACTAGCGGGGGGGCTCGGAGAGCAGTACTTC.

This clone appeared a single time. The chain couples TRBV5-1 to TRBJ2-2; 9 bases are shared with TRBD2. CDR3 length equals 16 residues. With 7 bases clipped from V and 0 bases from J, the junction kept 7 bases outside the gene matches. Germline CDR1 SGHRS, CDR2 YFSETQ. CDR3 bases: TGCGCCAGCGGGTCTAGCGGGGCCTCGAACACCGGGGAGCTGTTTTTT. It translates to CASGSSGASNTGELFF.

The chain recombines TRBV28 with TRBJ2-5; tentatively, D is TRBD1 (7 bases). The DNA end favors TRBJ2-7, so the J call may be wrong. The CDR3 consists of 14 residues. The V gene's germline CDR1 is MDHEN and CDR2 SYDVKM. The CDR3 bases are TGTGCCAGCATCCAGGAGGGGGCGCCCTACGAGCAGTACTTC. Its protein product is CASIQEGAPYEQYF.

The chain uses TRBV18 and TRBJ2-7, with 10 bases identical to TRBD2. The germline V gene encodes CDR1 KGHSH and CDR2 LQKENI. This CDR3 has 16 amino acids. V lost 3 bases and J lost 4; bases outside the gene matches: 9. The CDR3 sequence: CASSPRGSGRRYEQYF. The CDR3, as DNA: TGTGCCAGCTCACCCCGGGGTAGCGGGAGGCGGTACGAGCAGTACTTC. Using reference TRBV18 and TRBJ2-7 for the parts outside the CDR3, the full variable domain is NAGVMQNPRHLVRRRGQEARLRCSPMKGHSHVYWYRQLPEEGLKFMVYLQKENIIDESGMPKERFSAEFPKEGPSILRIQQVVRGDSAAYFCASSPRGSGRRYEQYFGPGTRLTVT.

The J gene is TRBJ2-7, the V gene TRBV28; 11 bases align to TRBD1. The junction had 11 bases not matched to a gene; V was cut back by 2 bases and J by 5 bases. This CDR3 spans 17 amino acids. Germline lookup yields CDR1 MDHEN and CDR2 SYDVKM. CDR3 amino acids: CASSLIGGQGVFHEQYF. The CDR3 nucleotides are TGTGCCAGCAGTTTAATTGGGGGACAGGGGGTCTTCCACGAGCAGTACTTC.

The chain has TRBV18 and TRBJ2-6, with TRBD2 matching 15 bases. Germline V lookup: CDR1 KGHSH, CDR2 LQKENI. The CDR3 length is 20 residues. Germline trimming cut 6 bases from V and 2 bases from J; bases unmatched to any gene: 11. The CDR3 region is CASSPFRTSGGATGANVLTF. CDR3 in DNA: TGTGCCAGCTCCCCCTTCCGGACTAGCGGGGGGGCCACTGGGGCCAACGTCCTGACTTTC.